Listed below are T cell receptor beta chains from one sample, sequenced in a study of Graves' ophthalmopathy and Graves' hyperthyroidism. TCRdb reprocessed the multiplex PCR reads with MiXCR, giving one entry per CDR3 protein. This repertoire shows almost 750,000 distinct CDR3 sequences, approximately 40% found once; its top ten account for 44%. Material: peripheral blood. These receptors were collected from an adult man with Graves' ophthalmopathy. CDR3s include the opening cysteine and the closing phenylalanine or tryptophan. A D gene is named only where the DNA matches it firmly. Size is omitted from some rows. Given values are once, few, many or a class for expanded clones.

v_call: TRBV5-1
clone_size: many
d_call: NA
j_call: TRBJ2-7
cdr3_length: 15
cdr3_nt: TGCGCCAGCAGCCCGGGGAGTGGGCTTGTCTACGAGCAGTACTTC
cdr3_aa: CASSPGSGLVYEQYF

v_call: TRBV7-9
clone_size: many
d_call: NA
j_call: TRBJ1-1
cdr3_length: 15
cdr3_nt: TGTGCCAGCAGCTTTGGGGGCAGCCGCAACACTGAAGCTTTCTTT
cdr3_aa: CASSFGGSRNTEAFF

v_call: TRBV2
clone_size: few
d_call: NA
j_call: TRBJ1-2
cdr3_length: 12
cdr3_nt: TGTGCCAGCGGGAGGGGACTCTATGGCTACACCTTC
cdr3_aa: CASGRGLYGYTF

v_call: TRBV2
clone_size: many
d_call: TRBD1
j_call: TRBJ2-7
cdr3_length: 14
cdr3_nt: TGTGCTAGCAGTCCGGGACAGGGTTCGTACGAGCAGTACTTC
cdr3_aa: CASSPGQGSYEQYF

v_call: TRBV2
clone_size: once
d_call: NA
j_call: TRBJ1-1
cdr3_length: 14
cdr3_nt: TGTGCCAGCGTTGAGGCACAAATGAACACTGAAGCTTTCTTT
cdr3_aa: CASVEAQMNTEAFF

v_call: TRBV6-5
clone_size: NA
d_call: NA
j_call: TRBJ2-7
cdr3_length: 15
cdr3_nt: TGTGCCAGCAGTTACTCGAATAACAGGGCGTCCGAGCAGTACTTC
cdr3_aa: CASSYSNNRASEQYF

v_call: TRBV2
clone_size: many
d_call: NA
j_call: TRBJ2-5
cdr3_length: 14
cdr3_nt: TGTGCCAGCTACTTTACACGGGATGGAGAGACCCAGTACTTC
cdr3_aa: CASYFTRDGETQYF

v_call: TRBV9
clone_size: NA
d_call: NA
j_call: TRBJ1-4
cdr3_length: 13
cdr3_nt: TGTGCCAGCAGCTTCCGGGACAATGAAAAACTGTTTTTT
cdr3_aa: CASSFRDNEKLFF

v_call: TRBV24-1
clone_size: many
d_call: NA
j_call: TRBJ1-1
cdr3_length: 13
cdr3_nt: NA
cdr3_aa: CATSDVGTGIHEF

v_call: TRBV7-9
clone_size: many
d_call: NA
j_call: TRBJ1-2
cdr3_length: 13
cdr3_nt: TGTGCCAGCAGCTCTGGGGGGGCTTCGGGCTACACCTTC
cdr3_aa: CASSSGGASGYTF

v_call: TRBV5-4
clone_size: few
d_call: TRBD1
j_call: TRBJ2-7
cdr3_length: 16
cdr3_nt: TGTGCCAGCAGCCCCGAATACGGGACAGCCACCTACGAGCAGTACTTC
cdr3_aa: CASSPEYGTATYEQYF

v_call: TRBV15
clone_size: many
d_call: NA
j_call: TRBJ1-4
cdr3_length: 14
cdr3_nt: TGTGCCACCAGCAGAATTCGGGAGGGTGAAAAACTGTTTTTT
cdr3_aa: CATSRIREGEKLFF

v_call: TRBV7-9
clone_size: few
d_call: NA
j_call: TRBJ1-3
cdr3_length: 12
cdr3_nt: TGTGCCAGCAGCTTAGATGGCGGCACCATATATTTT
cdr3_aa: CASSLDGGTIYF

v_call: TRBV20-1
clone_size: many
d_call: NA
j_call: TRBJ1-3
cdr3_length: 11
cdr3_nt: TGCAGTGCTAGACGAGGAAACACCATATATTTT
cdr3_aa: CSARRGNTIYF

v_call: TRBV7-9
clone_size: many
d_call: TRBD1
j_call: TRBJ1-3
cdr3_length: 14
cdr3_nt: TGTGCCACCCGGACAGGGGGCATTGGAAACACCATATATTTT
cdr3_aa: CATRTGGIGNTIYF

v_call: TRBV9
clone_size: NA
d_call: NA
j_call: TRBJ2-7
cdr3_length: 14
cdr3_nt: TGTGCCAGCAGCGTAGTGGAGGGCACCGGGGAGCTGTACTTC
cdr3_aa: CASSVVEGTGELYF

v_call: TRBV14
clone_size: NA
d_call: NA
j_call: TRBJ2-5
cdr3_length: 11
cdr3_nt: TGTGCCAGCAGCCAAGGGGTCGTACAGTACTTC
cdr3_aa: CASSQGVVQYF

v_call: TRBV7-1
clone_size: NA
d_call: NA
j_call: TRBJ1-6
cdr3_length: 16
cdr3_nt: TGTGCCAGCAGCCGGGGACCCCAAGTGGATAATTCACCCCTCCACTTT
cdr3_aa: CASSRGPQVDNSPLHF

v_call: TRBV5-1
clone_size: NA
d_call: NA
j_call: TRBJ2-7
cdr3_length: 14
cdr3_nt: TGCGCCAGCAGCTTAGGGGGTGATACCTACGAGCAGTACTTC
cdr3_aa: CASSLGGDTYEQYF

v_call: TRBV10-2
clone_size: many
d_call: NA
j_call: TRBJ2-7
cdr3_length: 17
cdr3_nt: TGCGCCAGCAGTGAGTCTAGGTCTCCCCGGGGAAGGGACGAGCAGTACTTC
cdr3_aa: CASSESRSPRGRDEQYF

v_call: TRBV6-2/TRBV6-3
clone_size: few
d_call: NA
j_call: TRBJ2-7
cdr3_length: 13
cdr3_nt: TGTGCCAGCAGTTACCAGGGAAGCTACGAGCAGTACTTC
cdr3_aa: CASSYQGSYEQYF

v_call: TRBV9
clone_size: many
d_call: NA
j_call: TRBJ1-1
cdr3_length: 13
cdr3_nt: TGTGCCAGCAGCACTCGACAGGCTGGTGAAGCTTTCTTT
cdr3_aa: CASSTRQAGEAFF

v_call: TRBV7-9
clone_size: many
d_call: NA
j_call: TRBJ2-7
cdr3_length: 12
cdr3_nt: TGTGCCAGCAGCCGTTTGGGCTACGAGCAGTACTTC
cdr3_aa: CASSRLGYEQYF

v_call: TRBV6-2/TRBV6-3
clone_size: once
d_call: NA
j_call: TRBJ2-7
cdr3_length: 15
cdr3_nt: TGTGCCAGCAGTTACTCTAGGACGCCAAAGGGCGAGCAGTACTTC
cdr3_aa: CASSYSRTPKGEQYF

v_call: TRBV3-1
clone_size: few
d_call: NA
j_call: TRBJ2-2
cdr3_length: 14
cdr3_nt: TGTGCCAGCAGCCAGGGCAGTTGGACCGGGGAGCTGTTTTTT
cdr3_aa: CASSQGSWTGELFF

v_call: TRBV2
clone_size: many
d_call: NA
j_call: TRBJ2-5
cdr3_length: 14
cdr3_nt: TGTGCCAGCAGTGAAGCGGAAGGGCAAGAGACCCAGTACTTC
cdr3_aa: CASSEAEGQETQYF

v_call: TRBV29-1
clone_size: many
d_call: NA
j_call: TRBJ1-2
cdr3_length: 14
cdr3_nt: TGCAGCGTTGAAGATCAACCAGGCCCCTATGGCTACACCTTC
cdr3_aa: CSVEDQPGPYGYTF

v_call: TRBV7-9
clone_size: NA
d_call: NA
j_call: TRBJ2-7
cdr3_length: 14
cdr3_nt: TGTGCCAGCAGCTTGTACGGGATAGAACACGAGCAGTACTTC
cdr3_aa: CASSLYGIEHEQYF

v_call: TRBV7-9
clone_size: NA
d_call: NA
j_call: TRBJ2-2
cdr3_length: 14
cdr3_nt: TGTGCTAGCAGCCCCCCGGGGAACACCGGGGAGCTGTTTTTT
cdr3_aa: CASSPPGNTGELFF

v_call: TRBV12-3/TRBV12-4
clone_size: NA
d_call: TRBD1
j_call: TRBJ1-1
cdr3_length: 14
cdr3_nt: TGTGCCAGCAGAACCCGACAGGGCAACACTGAAGCTTTCTTT
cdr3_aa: CASRTRQGNTEAFF

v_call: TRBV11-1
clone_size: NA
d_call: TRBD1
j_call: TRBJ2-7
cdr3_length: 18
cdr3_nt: TGTGCCAGCAGCCCGCGGACAGGGGGCACCTTGGACTCCTACGAGCAGTACTTC
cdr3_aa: CASSPRTGGTLDSYEQYF

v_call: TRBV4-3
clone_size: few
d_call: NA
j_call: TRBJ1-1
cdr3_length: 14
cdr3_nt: TGCGCCAGCAGCCAAGCGGGGGCGAACACTGAAGCTTTCTTT
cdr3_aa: CASSQAGANTEAFF

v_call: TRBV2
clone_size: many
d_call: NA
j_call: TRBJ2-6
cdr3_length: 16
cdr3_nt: TGTGCCAGTGGGGCCGGTCGGAGCTCTGGGGCCAACGTCCTGACTTTC
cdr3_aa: CASGAGRSSGANVLTF

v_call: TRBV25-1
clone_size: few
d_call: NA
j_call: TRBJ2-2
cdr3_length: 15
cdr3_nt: TGTGCCAGCTCACCTCCAGGTTTCGACACCGGGGAGCTGTTTTTT
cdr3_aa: CASSPPGFDTGELFF

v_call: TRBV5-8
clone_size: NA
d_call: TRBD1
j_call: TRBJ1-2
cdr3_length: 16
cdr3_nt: TGTGCCAGCAGCTTGGATCCCCTTTCGACAGGGCAAGGCTACACCTTC
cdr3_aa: CASSLDPLSTGQGYTF

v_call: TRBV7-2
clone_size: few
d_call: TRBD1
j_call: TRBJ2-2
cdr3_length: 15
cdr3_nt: TGTGCCAGCAGCTTAGAGGGACAGGGACTAAGGGAGCTGTTTTTT
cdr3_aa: CASSLEGQGLRELFF

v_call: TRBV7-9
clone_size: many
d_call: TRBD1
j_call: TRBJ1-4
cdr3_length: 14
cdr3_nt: TGTGCCAGCAGCTTGGGGACAGCGAATGAAAAACTGTTTTTT
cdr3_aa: CASSLGTANEKLFF

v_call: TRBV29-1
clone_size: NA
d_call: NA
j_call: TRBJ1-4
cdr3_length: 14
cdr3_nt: TGCAGCGTGAGTTTCTTTGCAACTAATGAAAAACTGTTTTTT
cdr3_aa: CSVSFFATNEKLFF

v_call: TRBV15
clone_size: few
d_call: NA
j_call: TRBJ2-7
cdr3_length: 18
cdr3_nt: TGTGCCACCAGCAGAGAACCTAGAGGGACCTCCTACCCTTACGAGCAGTACTTC
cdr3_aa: CATSREPRGTSYPYEQYF

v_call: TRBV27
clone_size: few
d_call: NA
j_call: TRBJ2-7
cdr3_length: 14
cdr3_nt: TGTGCCAGCAGTTTATTAGGGACAGCGGGCGAGCAGTACTTC
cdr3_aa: CASSLLGTAGEQYF

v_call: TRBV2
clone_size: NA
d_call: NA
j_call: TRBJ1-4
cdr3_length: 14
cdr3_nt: TGTGCCACCAAAATCGGGGCAGGGGATGAAAAACTGTTTTTT
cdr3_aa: CATKIGAGDEKLFF

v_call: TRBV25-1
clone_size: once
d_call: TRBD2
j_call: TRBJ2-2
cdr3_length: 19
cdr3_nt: TGTGCCAGCAGCCCACGACGGGCTAGCGGGAGGGCCAACACCGGGGAGCTGTTTTTT
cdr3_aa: CASSPRRASGRANTGELFF

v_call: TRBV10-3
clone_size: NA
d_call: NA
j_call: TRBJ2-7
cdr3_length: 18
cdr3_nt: TGTGCCATCAGTCTGGGAAATCAGGACGGCGGAAGCTCCTACGAGCAGTACTTC
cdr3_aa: CAISLGNQDGGSSYEQYF

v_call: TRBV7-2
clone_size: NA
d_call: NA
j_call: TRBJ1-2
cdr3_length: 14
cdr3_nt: TGTGCCAGCAGCGACCGGGCCCTTAGTCCCGGCTACACCTTC
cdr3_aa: CASSDRALSPGYTF

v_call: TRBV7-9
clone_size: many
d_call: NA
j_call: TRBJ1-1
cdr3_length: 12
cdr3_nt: TGTGCCAGCAGCTTGGTGGGACCCGAAGCTTTCTTT
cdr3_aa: CASSLVGPEAFF

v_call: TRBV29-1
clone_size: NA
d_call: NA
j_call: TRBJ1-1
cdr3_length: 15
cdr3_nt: TGCAGCGTTGCCGATGGGGGTTACCGGGACACTGAAGCTTTCTTT
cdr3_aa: CSVADGGYRDTEAFF

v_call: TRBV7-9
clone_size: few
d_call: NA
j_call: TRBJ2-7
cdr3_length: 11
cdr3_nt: TGTGCCAGCAGCTTAGAAAGGGAGCAGTACTTC
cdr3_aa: CASSLEREQYF

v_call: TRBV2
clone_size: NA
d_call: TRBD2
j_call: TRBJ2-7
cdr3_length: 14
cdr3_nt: TGTGCCAGCAGTGATTTAGCGGGTACAGATACGCAGTACTTC
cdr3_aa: CASSDLAGTDTQYF

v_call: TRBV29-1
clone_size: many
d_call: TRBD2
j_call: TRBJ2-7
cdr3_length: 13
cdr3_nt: TGCAGCGTTAACGGCGGGAGTCGCCACGAGCAGTACTTC
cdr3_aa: CSVNGGSRHEQYF

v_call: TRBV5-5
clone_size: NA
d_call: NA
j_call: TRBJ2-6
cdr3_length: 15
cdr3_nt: TGTGCCAGCGGCGGTCGGGCCTCTGGGGCCAACGTCCTGACTTTC
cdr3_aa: CASGGRASGANVLTF

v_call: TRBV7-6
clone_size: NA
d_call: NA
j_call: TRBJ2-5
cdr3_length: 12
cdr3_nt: TGTGCCAGCAGTCGTGGACACGAGACCCAGTACTTC
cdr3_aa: CASSRGHETQYF

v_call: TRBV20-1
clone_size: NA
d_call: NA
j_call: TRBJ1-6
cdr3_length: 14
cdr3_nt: TGCAGTGCTAGTGCGCCCGCCGGGGATTCACCCCTCCACTTT
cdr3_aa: CSASAPAGDSPLHF

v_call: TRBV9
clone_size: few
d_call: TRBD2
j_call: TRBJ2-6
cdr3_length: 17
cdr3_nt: TGTGCCAGCAGCGTAGGGCGGGGGGGCTCTGGGGCCAACGTCCTGACTTTC
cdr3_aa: CASSVGRGGSGANVLTF

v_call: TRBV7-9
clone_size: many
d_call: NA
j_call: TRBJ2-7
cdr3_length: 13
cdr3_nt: TGTGCCAGCAGCTCAGAGACAGTGCATGAGCAGTACTTC
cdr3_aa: CASSSETVHEQYF

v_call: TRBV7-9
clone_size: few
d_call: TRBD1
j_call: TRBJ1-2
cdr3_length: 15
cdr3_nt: TGTGCCAGCAGCTTCTCGGGACAGATAAACTATGGCTACACCTTC
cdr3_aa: CASSFSGQINYGYTF